This T cell receptor (beta chain) is drawn from a study of blood T cell repertoires in COVID-19. Study in general: The United States, Italy and Spain provided the acute and convalescent COVID-19 samples. T cells, B-cell-depleted T cells, or PBMCs supplied cDNA or gDNA.

As handled by the study authors: Counts of nucleated cells, estimated from reference gene primer amplification, were obtained. Sequencing used immunoSEQ multiplex PCR; TCRdb keeps in-frame clones, though not all of them. The DNA was the basis for D and trimming; V, J and clone size are from that table. The top ten hold roughly 2.8% of the sample, which has roughly 150,000 clones, roughly 90% seen once. Germline CDR1 and CDR2: LGHNA and YNFKEQ. Trimming pared 2 bases from V and 7 bases from J, leaving 14 bases between. The CDR3 has 14 amino acids. The receptor was derived from a man aged 55 to 70 with acute or convalescent COVID-19. Sequencing was done on a sample of peripheral blood. J is TRBJ1-1 and V is TRBV4-2; D is perhaps TRBD1 (5 bases). CDR3 protein: CASSQPLSGNEAFF. The CDR3 DNA reads as TGTGCCAGCAGCCAACCGCTCTCAGGGAATGAAGCTTTCTTT.